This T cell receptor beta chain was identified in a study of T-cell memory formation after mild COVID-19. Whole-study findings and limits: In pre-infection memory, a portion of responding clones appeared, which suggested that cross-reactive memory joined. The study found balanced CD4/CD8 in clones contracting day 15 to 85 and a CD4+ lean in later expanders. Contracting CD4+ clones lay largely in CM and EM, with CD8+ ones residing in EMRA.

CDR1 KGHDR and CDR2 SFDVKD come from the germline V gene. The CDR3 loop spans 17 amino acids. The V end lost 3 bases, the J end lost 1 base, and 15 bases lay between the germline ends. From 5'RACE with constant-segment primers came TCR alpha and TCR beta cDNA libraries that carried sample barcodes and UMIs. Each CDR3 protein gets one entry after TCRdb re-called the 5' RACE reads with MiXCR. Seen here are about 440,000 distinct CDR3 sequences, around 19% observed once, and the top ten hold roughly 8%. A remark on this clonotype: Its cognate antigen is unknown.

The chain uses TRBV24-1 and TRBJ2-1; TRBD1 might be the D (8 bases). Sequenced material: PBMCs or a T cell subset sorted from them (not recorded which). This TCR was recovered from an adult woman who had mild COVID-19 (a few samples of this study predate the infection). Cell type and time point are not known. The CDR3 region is CATSDLGQGGSYNEQFF. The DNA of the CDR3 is TGTGCCACCAGTGATCTCGGACAGGGAGGGTCCTACAATGAGCAGTTCTTC.